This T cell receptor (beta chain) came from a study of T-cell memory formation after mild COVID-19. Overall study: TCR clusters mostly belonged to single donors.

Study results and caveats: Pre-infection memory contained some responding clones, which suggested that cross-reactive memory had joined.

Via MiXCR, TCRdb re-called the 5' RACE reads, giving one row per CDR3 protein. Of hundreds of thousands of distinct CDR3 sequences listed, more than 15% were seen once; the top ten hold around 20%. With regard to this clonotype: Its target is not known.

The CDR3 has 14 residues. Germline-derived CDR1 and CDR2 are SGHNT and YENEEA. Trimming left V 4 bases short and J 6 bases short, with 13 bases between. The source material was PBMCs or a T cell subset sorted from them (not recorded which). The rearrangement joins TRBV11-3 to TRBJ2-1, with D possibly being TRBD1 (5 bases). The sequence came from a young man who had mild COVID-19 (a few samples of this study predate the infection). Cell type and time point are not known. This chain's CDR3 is CASSSQGSSNEQFF. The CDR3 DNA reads TGTGCCAGCAGCTCCCAGGGATCCAGCAATGAGCAGTTCTTC.